The present entry profiles one TCR beta chain with its context. What it binds is not known. The record originates from a study of monozygotic twins with inflammatory bowel disease. Study-level findings and limits: The co-twins with IBD showed lower TCRbeta diversity (inverse Simpson) than their healthy siblings.

The CDR3 is made up of 13 amino acids. Germline CDR1 and CDR2: DFQATT and SNEGSKA (reference sequence). Each TCR library consumed about 3,800 ng of total RNA. Using the 5' RACE reads, TCRdb records one entry per CDR3 protein without DNA. The listing contains about 110,000 distinct CDR3 sequences. No T cells were sorted before total RNA was taken from whole blood. The receptor was isolated from a human donor with ulcerative colitis or Crohn's disease, or a healthy co-twin of an affected twin (not recorded which). The sequenced material came from blood. This chain uses TRBV20-1 with TRBJ2-1; the TRBD2 assignment by TCRdb is unverifiable without DNA. The CDR3 sequence is CSSQKRGVDEQFF.